These 19 T cell receptor beta chains were sequenced from one sample in a study of low-dose radiotherapy and immunotherapy resistance in tumors. Primers used for first-strand cDNA, a TRAV- and TRBV-specific set, covered both alpha and beta chains. TCR amplification used 15 to 20 PCR cycles, a constant-region primer and a V-primer adapter. MiXCR, applied by TCRdb to the reads, yields one record per CDR3 protein. The sample comprises about 14,000 distinct CDR3 sequences, under 80% of which are singletons, and less than 6% rests with the top ten. These receptors came from a human donor with advanced metastatic prostate, ovarian, gallbladder or colorectal cancer (not recorded which). This table probably holds off-target reads from a library built for another chain.

The V and J genes are TRBV14 and TRBJ1-1, with D possibly being TRBD1 (5 bases). The ends were cut back, 2 bases at V and 0 bases at J, with 10 bases in the middle. The CDR3 is made up of 15 amino acids. Germline V gene data show CDR1 as SGHDN and CDR2 as FVKESK. This CDR3 reads CASSQFRDVNTEAFF. CDR3 coding DNA: TGTGCCAGCAGCCAATTCAGGGACGTGAACACTGAAGCTTTCTTT.

The rearrangement links TRBV18 to TRBJ2-3; maybe TRBD2 (6 bases). CDR3 length: 15 amino acids. V dropped 4 bases and J dropped 6 bases, with 17 bases sitting between them. From germline, CDR1 is KGHSH and CDR2 LQKENI. In nucleotides, the CDR3 is TGTGCCAGCTCACAGGGACTTACCGGACCGGATACGCAGTATTTT. Amino acids: CASSQGLTGPDTQYF.

V usage is TRBV24-1 and J usage is TRBJ2-3; 7 positions agree with TRBD1. Unmatched junction bases numbered 1, after V lost 5 bases and J lost 0 bases. Germline V lookup: CDR1 KGHDR, CDR2 SFDVKD. The CDR3 sequence is 14 residues long. CDR3 region: CATSAGGSTDTQYF. The DNA for the CDR3 is TGTGCCACCAGTGCAGGGGGAAGCACAGATACGCAGTATTTT.

J is TRBJ2-7 and V is TRBV5-1; 8 bases align to TRBD1. The CDR3 is 12 amino acids. CDR1 is SGHRS and CDR2 is YFSETQ in the germline V gene. V was pared by 7 bases and J by 3 bases, with 3 bases of the junction left unmatched. The CDR3 nucleotides are TGCGCCAGCGGACAGGGATTCTACGAGCAGTACTTC. Protein: CASGQGFYEQYF.

The J gene is TRBJ1-1, the V gene TRBV5-1, with D uncertain. In germline, CDR1 is SGHRS, CDR2 YFSETQ. With 4 bases removed from V and 5 bases from J, the gap between germline ends came to 18 bases. The CDR3 runs to 15 residues. CDR3 nucleotide sequence: TGCGCCAGCAGCCCCACTCAGACAATAGGGACTGAAGCTTTCTTT. The encoded protein is CASSPTQTIGTEAFF.

The chain carries TRBV29-1 and TRBJ2-3; D uncertain. V dropped 4 bases and J dropped 2 bases, with 10 bases sitting between them. This CDR3 spans 13 amino acids. CDR1 and CDR2 from the germline V gene are SQVTM and ANQGSEA. DNA for the CDR3: TGCAGCGTTGTGGGCCGAGCCACAGATACGCAGTATTTT. Translated, it gives CSVVGRATDTQYF.

CDR3: CARVGELFF. Written as DNA, the CDR3 is TGTGCCCGGGTCGGGGAGCTGTTTTTT. The chain links TRBV6-5 to TRBJ2-2; D remains ambiguous. The CDR3 covers 9 residues. Germline V gives CDR1 MNHEY, CDR2 SVGAGI. Deletions cut 11 bases from V and 7 bases from J, with 5 bases between.

The chain combines TRBV3-1 with TRBJ1-6; no definite D call. Germline V gene lookup returns CDR1 LGHDT and CDR2 YNNKEL (reference sequence). CDR3 length: 16 amino acids. V dropped 6 bases and J dropped 0 bases, with 12 bases sitting between them. This CDR3 is CASRGPAGSYNSPLHF. In nucleotides, the CDR3 is TGTGCCAGCAGGGGTCCGGCTGGCTCCTATAATTCACCCCTCCACTTT. Complete variable domain (other parts from reference TRBV3-1 and TRBJ1-6): DTAVSQTPKYLVTQMGNDKSIKCEQNLGHDTMYWYKQDSKKFLKIMFSYNNKELIINETVPNRFSPKSPDKAHLNLHINSLELGDSAVYFCASRGPAGSYNSPLHFGNGTRLTVT.

The chain uses TRBV3-1 and TRBJ2-1, with D possibly matching TRBD2 (8 bases). The V end lost 0 bases, the J end lost 13 bases, and 19 bases lay between the germline ends. The CDR3 is 15 residues long. The germline V gene encodes CDR1 LGHDT and CDR2 YNNKEL (reference sequence). The CDR3 region is CASSQDLAGGGGQFF. The CDR3 region has the DNA TGTGCCAGCAGCCAAGATCTTGCGGGGGGAGGGGGCCAGTTCTTC.

J is TRBJ1-2 and V is TRBV29-1; D is possibly TRBD1 (5 bases). Germline CDR1 reads SQVTM; CDR2 reads ANQGSEA. The CDR3 contains 13 residues. V lost 5 bases and J 1 base, leaving 11 bases between the germline ends. This CDR3 is CSVRRRGNYGYTF. The CDR3 coding sequence is TGCAGCGTTCGGCGGAGGGGTAACTATGGCTACACCTTC.

The chain couples TRBV7-6 to TRBJ2-7; no firm D call. The CDR3 has 11 residues. V gave up 7 bases and J gave up 2 bases, with 6 bases separating them. CDR1 SGHVS and CDR2 FNYEAQ come from the germline V gene. CDR3 amino acids: CASTQTYEQYF. The CDR3 DNA is TGTGCCAGCACCCAGACCTACGAGCAGTACTTC.

The chain has TRBV5-5 and TRBJ2-7; 7 bases are a match to TRBD1. This CDR3 is built from 13 residues. Germline assignment: CDR1 SGHKS and CDR2 YYEKEE (reference sequence). V dropped 2 bases and J dropped 2; count of bases not matched to a gene: 1. CDR3 in amino acids: CASSFGQAYEQYF. DNA for the CDR3: TGTGCCAGCAGCTTTGGACAGGCCTACGAGCAGTACTTC.

The CDR3 coding sequence is TGTGCCAGCACCTCCCCCGGGCACACTGAGCAGTTCTTC. Translation gives CASTSPGHTEQFF. The chain uses TRBV6-5 and TRBJ2-1; no clear D gene. Germline values: CDR1 MNHEY, CDR2 SVGAGI. The CDR3 covers 13 residues. V lost 7 bases and J 9 bases, leaving 16 bases between the germline ends.

This clonotype was seen only a few times. The chain uses TRBV5-4 and TRBJ2-3; D perhaps matches TRBD1 (6 bases). The germline V and J ends were trimmed by 1 base and 6 bases, with 12 bases remaining between them. The CDR3 contains 14 residues. Per germline, CDR1 SGHNT and CDR2 YYREEE (reference sequence). The CDR3 DNA is TGTGCCAGCAGCTTGTCCGGGACATACGATACGCAGTATTTT. Translating gives CASSLSGTYDTQYF.

In nucleotides, the CDR3 is TGTGCCAGTAGTACTCCAGGGGCTGCAACTAATGAAAAACTGTTTTTT. It encodes CASSTPGAATNEKLFF. The chain uses TRBV19 and TRBJ1-4, with D maybe TRBD1 (6 bases). CDR1 LNHDA and CDR2 SQIVND come from the germline V gene (reference sequence). Trimming shortened V by 4 bases and J by 0 bases, and 12 bases separated the two germline ends. The CDR3 sequence is 16 residues long.

This clonotype was observed a handful of times. The chain uses TRBV5-5 and TRBJ2-7; maybe TRBD2 (5 bases). The CDR3 is made up of 13 amino acids. Germline V gene sequence: CDR1 SGHKS, CDR2 YYEKEE (reference sequence). V lost 4 bases and J 4 bases, leaving 12 bases between the germline ends. The CDR3 loop is CASSQLGRYEQYF. For the CDR3, the DNA is TGTGCCAGCAGCCAACTAGGGCGATACGAGCAGTACTTC.

V and J are TRBV5-4 and TRBJ1-1; D may be TRBD1 (5 bases). CDR1 and CDR2 (germline): SGHNT, YYREEE (reference sequence). Trimming left V 2 bases short and J 5 bases short, with 19 bases between. This CDR3 contains 16 residues. The CDR3 loop reads CASSFGGIGAETEAFF. In DNA, the CDR3 is TGTGCCAGCAGCTTTGGGGGTATAGGGGCGGAGACTGAAGCTTTCTTT.

The V call is TRBV7-9, the J call TRBJ1-2, with a tentative D call TRBD1 (6 bases). The CDR3 is 13 residues long. The ends were cut back, 5 bases at V and 3 bases at J, with 10 bases in the middle. Germline V gene data show CDR1 as SEHNR and CDR2 as FQNEAQ (reference sequence). DNA of the CDR3: TGTGCCAGCAGCCGGGGGCCTCACTATGGCTACACCTTC. Protein: CASSRGPHYGYTF.

This clonotype was observed a few times. The chain carries TRBV28 and TRBJ1-1; the match to TRBD1 covers 11 bases. V lost 6 bases, J lost 5 bases, and 5 bases stayed unmatched. Germline lookup yields CDR1 MDHEN and CDR2 SYDVKM. CDR3 size: 14 residues. CDR3 protein: CASSWGQGETEAFF. The CDR3 DNA reads TGTGCCAGCAGCTGGGGACAGGGGGAGACTGAAGCTTTCTTT.